This T cell receptor (beta chain) was identified in a study of CD8+CD57+ T cells in acquired aplastic anemia. Study-level background: Average DNA yield from sorted CD4+ and CD8+ cells was about 3 ug. Notes on the study in general: Simpson's diversity of CD8+ cells was not significantly different in patients compared with controls. Patients had fewer than 35 CD8+ CDR3 sequences in common with controls (the shared set).

The study profiled TCR beta VDJ and CDR3 using genomic DNA as template. TCRdb called the reads again in MiXCR, with one record for every CDR3 protein. The table includes about 270,000 distinct CDR3 sequences, roughly half detected once. V was cut by 6 bases and J by 3 bases, with 20 bases left in between. The length of the CDR3 is 16 residues. This clonotype was seen many times. What it binds is unknown. The receptor was isolated from a human donor with severe aplastic anemia or a healthy control (not recorded which). Sequencing used sorted CD4+, CD8+, or CD8+CD57+ T cells (not recorded which) from PBMCs. The gene calls are TRBV12-3 or TRBV12-4 and TRBJ1-1; possible D gene TRBD1, 5 bases. The CDR3 protein is CASSYPLVGVDTEAFF. CDR3 DNA sequence: TGTGCCAGCAGCTATCCACTGGTGGGGGTTGACACTGAAGCTTTCTTT.